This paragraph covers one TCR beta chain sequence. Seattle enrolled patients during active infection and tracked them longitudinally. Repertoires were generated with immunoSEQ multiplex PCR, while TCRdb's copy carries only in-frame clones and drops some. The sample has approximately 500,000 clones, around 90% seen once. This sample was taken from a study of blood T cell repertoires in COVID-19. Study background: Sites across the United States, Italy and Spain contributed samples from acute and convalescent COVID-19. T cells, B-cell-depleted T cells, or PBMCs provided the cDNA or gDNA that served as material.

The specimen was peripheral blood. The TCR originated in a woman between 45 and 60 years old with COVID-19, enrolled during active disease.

CDR3 nucleotides: TGTGCCAGCAGCCAACAGGGAACAGGGGGTGAGCAGTTCTTC. Translated: CASSQQGTGGEQFF. V usage is TRBV7-9 and J usage is TRBJ2-1; TRBD1 aligns across 8 bases. V lost 5 bases and J lost 9; bases outside the gene matches: 9. CDR1 is SEHNR, CDR2 FQNEAQ, per germline (reference sequence). The CDR3 is 14 residues long.